This T cell receptor (beta chain) was sequenced during a study of cytomegalovirus exposure and HLA in healthy donors. In the case of this clone: Antigen specificity is unknown.

The PCR ran on 60 Vbeta and 13 Jbeta primers. Sequencing used immunoSEQ multiplex PCR; TCRdb keeps in-frame clones, though not all of them. The repertoire consists of about 110,000 clones, with over 70% occurring once and the leading ten covering roughly 0.76%. The CDR3 runs 16 residues. CDR1 is MDHEN and CDR2 is SYDVKM in the germline V gene. With V trimmed by 4 bases and J by 6 bases, 12 bases remained unmatched. Study-wide results and caveats: Analysis was carried out at a later point, and it linked a missense DCLRE1C variant to TCR beta V- and J-gene trimming. TCR association rates varied by HLA locus in a later analysis, with DRB1 highest and HLA-C lowest. Among immune exposure information, only CMV serostatus was available.

The specimen sequenced was PBMCs. This chain joins TRBV28 and TRBJ1-2; 9 nucleotides match TRBD1. This TCR derives from a boy between 5 and 17 years old in good health and CMV-seronegative. This chain's CDR3 is CASSSQKGGQGDGYTF. The DNA for the CDR3 is TGTGCCAGCAGTTCCCAAAAGGGGGGACAGGGTGATGGCTACACCTTC.